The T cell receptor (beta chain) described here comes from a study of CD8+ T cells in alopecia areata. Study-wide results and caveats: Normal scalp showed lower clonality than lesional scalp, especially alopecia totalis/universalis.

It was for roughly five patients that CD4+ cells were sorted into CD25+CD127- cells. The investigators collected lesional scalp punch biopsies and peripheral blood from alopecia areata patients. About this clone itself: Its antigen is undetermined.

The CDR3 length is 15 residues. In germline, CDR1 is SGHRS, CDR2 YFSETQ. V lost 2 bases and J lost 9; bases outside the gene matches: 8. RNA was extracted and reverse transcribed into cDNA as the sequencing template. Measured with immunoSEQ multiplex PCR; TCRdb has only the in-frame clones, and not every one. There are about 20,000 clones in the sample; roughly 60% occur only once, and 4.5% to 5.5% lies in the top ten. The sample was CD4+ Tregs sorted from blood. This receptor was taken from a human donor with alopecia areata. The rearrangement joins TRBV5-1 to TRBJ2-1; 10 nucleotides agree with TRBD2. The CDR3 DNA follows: TGCGCCAGCAGCTTTAGCGGGAGGTATAGTGGTGAGCAGTTCTTC. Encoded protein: CASSFSGRYSGEQFF.